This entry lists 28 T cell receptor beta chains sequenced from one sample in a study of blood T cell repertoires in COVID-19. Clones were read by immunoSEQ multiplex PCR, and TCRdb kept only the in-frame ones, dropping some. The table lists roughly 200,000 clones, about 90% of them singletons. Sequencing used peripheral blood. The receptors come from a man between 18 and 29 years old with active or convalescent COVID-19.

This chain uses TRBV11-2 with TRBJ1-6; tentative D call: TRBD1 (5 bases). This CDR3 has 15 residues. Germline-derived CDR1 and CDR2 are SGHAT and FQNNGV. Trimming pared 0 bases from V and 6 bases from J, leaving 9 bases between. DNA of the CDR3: TGTGCCAGCAGCTTAGAGGGACTGGGTAATTCACCCCTCCACTTT. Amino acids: CASSLEGLGNSPLHF. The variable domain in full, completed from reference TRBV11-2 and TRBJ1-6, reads EAGVAQSPRYKIIEKRQSVAFWCNPISGHATLYWYQQILGQGPKLLIQFQNNGVVDDSQLPKDRFSAERLKGVDSTLKIQPAKLEDSAVYLCASSLEGLGNSPLHFGNGTRLTVT.

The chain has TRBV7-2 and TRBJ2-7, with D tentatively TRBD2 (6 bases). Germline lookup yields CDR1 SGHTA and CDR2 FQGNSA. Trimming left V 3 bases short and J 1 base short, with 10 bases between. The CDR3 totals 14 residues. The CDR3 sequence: CASSFSSASYEQYF. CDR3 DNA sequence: TGTGCCAGCAGCTTCTCTAGCGCTTCCTACGAGCAGTACTTC. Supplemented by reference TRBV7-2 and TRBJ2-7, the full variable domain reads GAGVSQSPSNKVTEKGKDVELRCDPISGHTALYWYRQSLGQGLEFLIYFQGNSAPDKSGLPSDRFSAERTGGSVSTLTIQRTQQEDSAVYLCASSFSSASYEQYFGPGTRLTVT.

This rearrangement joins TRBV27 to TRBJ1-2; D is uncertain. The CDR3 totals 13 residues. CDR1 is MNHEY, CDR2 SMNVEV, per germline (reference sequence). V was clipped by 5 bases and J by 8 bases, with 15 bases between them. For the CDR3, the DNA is TGTGCCAGCAGTCCCTTCCGCGGGGAAGGCTACACCTTC. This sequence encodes CASSPFRGEGYTF.

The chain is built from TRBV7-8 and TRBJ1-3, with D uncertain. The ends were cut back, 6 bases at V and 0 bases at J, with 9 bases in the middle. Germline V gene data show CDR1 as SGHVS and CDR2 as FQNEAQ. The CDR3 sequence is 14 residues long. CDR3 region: CASRKAGSGNTIYF. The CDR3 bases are TGTGCCAGCAGGAAAGCGGGCTCTGGAAACACCATATATTTT.

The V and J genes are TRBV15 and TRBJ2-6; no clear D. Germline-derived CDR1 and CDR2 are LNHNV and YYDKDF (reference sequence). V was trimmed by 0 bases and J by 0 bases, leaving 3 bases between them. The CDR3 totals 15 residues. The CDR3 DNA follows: TGTGCCACCAGCAGAGATCGCTCTGGGGCCAACGTCCTGACTTTC. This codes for CATSRDRSGANVLTF.

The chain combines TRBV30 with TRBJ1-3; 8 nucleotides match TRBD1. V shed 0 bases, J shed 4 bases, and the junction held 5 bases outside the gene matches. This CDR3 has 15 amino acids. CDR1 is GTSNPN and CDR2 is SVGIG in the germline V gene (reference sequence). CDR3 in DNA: TGTGCCTGGAGTGTACTAAGGACAGGGGGAAACACCATATATTTT. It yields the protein CAWSVLRTGGNTIYF.

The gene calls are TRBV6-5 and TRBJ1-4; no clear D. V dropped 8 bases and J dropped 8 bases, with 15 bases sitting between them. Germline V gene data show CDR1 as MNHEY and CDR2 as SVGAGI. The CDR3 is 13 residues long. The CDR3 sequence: CASGRMGNEKLFF. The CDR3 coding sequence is TGTGCCAGCGGGAGGATGGGGAACGAAAAACTGTTTTTT.

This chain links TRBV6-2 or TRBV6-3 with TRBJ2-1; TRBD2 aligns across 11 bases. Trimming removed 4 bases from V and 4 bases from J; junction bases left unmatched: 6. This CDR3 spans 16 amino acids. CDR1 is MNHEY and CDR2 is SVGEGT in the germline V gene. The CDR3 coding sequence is TGTGCCAGCAGTTCGCGGACTAGCGGGTTTTACAATGAGCAGTTCTTC. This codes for CASSSRTSGFYNEQFF.

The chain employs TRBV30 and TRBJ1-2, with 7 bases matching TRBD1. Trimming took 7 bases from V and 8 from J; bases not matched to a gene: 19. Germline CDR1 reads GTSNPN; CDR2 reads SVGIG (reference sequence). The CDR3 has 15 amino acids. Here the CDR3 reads CALKTGNGPLSGYTF. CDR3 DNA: TGTGCCTTGAAGACAGGGAACGGTCCCTTGTCAGGCTACACCTTC.

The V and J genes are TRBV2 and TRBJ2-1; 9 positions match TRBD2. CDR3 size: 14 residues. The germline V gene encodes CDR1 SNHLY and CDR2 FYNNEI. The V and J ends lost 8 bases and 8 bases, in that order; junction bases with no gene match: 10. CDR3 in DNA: TGTGCCAGCCGTAGCGGGAGTTTATCGGATGAGCAGTTCTTC. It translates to CASRSGSLSDEQFF.

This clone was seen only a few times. The CDR3 DNA reads as TGTGCCAGCTATACGGTGCTGGGGCGCCGCGATGGCTACACCTTC. Protein: CASYTVLGRRDGYTF. The J gene is TRBJ1-2, the V gene TRBV27, with a possible D match to TRBD1 (5 bases). The CDR3 has 15 amino acids. V gave up 8 bases and J gave up 6 bases, with 22 bases separating them. Germline V gene sequence: CDR1 MNHEY, CDR2 SMNVEV (reference sequence).

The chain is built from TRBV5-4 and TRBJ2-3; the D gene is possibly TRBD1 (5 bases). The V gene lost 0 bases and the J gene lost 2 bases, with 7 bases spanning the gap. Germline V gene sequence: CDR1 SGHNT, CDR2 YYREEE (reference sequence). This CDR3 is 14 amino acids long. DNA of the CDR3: TGTGCCAGCAGCTTGGTAGGGGTCACAGATACGCAGTATTTT. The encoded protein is CASSLVGVTDTQYF.

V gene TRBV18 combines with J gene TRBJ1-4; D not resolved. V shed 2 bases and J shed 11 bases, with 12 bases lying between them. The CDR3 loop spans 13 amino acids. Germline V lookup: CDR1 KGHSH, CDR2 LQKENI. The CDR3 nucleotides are TGTGCCAGCTCACCAGGGCAATCAGAGAAACTGTTTTTT. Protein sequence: CASSPGQSEKLFF. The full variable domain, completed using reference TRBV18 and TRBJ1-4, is NAGVMQNPRHLVRRRGQEARLRCSPMKGHSHVYWYRQLPEEGLKFMVYLQKENIIDESGMPKERFSAEFPKEGPSILRIQQVVRGDSAAYFCASSPGQSEKLFFGSGTQLSVL.

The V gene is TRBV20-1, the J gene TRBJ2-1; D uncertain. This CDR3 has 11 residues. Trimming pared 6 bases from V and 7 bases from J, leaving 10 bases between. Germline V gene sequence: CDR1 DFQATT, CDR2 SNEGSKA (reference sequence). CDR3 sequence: CSALTSNEQFF. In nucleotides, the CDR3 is TGCAGTGCCCTGACATCGAATGAGCAGTTCTTC.

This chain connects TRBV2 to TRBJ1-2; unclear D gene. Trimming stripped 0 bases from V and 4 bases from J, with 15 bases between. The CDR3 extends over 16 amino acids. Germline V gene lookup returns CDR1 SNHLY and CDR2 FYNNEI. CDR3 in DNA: TGTGCCAGCAGTGAAGCGACCCGGGGTTCAGGCTATGGCTACACCTTC. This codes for CASSEATRGSGYGYTF.

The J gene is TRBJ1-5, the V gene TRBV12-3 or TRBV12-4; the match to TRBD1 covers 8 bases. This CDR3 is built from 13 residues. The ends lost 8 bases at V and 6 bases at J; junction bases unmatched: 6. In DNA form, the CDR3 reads TGTGCCAGCCTACAGGGGGGAGGTCAGCCCCAGCATTTT. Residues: CASLQGGGQPQHF.

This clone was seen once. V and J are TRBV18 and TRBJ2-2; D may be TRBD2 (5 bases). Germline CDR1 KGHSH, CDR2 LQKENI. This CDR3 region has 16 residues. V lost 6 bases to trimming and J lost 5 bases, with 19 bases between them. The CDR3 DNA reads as TGTGCCAGCTCTCCCAGGACTGATACCTTGACCGGGGAGCTGTTTTTT. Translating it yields CASSPRTDTLTGELFF. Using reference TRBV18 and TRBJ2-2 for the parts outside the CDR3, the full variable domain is NAGVMQNPRHLVRRRGQEARLRCSPMKGHSHVYWYRQLPEEGLKFMVYLQKENIIDESGMPKERFSAEFPKEGPSILRIQQVVRGDSAAYFCASSPRTDTLTGELFFGEGSRLTVL.

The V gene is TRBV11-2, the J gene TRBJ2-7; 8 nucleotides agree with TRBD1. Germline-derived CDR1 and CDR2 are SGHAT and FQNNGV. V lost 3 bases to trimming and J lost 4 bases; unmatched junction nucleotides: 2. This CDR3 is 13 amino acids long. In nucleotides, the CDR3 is TGTGCCAGCAGCTTTGGACAGGGATACGAGCAGTACTTC. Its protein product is CASSFGQGYEQYF.

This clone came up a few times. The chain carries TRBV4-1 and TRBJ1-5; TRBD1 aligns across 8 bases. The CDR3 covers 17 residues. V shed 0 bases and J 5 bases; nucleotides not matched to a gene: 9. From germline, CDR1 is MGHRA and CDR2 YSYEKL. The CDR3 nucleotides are TGCGCCAGCAGCCAAGATACGAGGACAGGGATGCATCAGCCCCAGCATTTT. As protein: CASSQDTRTGMHQPQHF.

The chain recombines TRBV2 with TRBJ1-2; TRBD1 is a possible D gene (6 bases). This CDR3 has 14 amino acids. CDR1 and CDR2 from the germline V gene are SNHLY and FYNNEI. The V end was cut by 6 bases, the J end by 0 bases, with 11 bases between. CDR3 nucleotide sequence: TGTGCCAGCAGATTGACAGGCGCTAACTATGGCTACACCTTC. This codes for CASRLTGANYGYTF.

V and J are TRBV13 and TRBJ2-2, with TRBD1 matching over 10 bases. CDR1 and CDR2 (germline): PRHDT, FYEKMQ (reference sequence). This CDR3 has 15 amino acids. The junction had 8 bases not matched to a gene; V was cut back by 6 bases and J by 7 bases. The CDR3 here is CASRTGGQGIGELFF. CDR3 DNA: TGTGCCAGCAGAACAGGGGGACAGGGGATCGGGGAGCTGTTTTTT. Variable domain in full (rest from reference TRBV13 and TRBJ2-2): AAGVIQSPRHLIKEKRETATLKCYPIPRHDTVYWYQQGPGQDPQFLISFYEKMQSDKGSIPDRFSAQQFSDYHSELNMSSLELGDSALYFCASRTGGQGIGELFFGEGSRLTVL.

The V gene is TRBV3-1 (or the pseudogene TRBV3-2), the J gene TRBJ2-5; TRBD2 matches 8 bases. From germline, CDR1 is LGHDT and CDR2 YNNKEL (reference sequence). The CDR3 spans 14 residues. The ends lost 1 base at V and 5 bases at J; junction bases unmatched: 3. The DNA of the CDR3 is TGTGCCAGCAGCCAAGTGGGACTAGTGGAGACCCAGTACTTC. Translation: CASSQVGLVETQYF.

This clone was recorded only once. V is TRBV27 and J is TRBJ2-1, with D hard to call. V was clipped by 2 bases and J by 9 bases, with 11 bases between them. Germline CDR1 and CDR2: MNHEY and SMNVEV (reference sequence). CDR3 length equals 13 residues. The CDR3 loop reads CASSLATSSEQFF. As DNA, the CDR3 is TGTGCCAGCAGTTTAGCAACTTCGTCTGAGCAGTTCTTC.

CDR3 residues: CASTGLGTDTQYF. The CDR3 coding sequence is TGTGCCAGCACAGGGCTGGGGACAGATACGCAGTATTTT. The rearrangement uses TRBV25-1 and TRBJ2-3; maybe TRBD1 (5 bases). CDR3 length equals 13 residues. The ends were cut back, 7 bases at V and 3 bases at J, with 11 bases in the middle. Germline V gene lookup returns CDR1 MGHDK and CDR2 SYGVNS.

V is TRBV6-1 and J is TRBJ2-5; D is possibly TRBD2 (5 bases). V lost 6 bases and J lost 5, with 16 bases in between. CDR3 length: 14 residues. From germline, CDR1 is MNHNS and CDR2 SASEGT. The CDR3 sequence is CASSPLAGGETQYF. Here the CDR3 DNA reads TGTGCCAGCAGCCCCTTGGCGGGTGGGGAGACCCAGTACTTC.

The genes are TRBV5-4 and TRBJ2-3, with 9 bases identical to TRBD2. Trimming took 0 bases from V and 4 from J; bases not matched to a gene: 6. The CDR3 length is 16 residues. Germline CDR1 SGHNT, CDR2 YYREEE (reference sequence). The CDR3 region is CASSLEGRGGSDTQYF. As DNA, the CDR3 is TGTGCCAGCAGCTTGGAGGGGCGGGGGGGCTCAGATACGCAGTATTTT.

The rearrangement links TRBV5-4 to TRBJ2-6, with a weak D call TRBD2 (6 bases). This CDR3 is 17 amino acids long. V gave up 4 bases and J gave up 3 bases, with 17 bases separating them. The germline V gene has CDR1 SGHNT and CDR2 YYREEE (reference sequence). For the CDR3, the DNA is TGTGCCAGCAGCGCCGGGGGTCTTCCGGTTGGGGCCAACGTCCTGACTTTC. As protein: CASSAGGLPVGANVLTF.

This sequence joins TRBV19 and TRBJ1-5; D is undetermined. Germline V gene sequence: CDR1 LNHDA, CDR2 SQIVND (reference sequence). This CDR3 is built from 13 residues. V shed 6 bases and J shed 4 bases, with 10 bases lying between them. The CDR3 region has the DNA TGTGCCAGTAGCGAGCGGGGAAATCAGCCCCAGCATTTT. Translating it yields CASSERGNQPQHF.